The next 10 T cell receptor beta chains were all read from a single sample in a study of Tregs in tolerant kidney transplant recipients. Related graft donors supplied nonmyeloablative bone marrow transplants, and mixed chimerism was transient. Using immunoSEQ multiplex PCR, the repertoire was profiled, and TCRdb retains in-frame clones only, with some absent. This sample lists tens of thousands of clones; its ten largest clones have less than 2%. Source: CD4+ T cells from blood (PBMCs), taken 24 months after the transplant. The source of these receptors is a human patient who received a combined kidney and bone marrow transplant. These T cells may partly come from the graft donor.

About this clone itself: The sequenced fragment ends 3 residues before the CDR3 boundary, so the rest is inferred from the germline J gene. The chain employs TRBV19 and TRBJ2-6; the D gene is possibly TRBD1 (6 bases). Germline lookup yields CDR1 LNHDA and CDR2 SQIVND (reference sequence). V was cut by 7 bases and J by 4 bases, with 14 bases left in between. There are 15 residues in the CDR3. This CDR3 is CASTPQGFGANVLTF. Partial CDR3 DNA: TGTGCCAGTACCCCCCAGGGGTTCGGGGCCAACGTC.

The DNA read from the CDR3 is TGTGCCTGGAGTCCCCGGAGTAGCGGGAGGTGGAATGAG. Amino acids: CAWSPRSSGRWNE. The whole CDR3 sequence reads CAWSPRSSGRWNEQFF. The rearrangement links TRBV30 to TRBJ2-1, with TRBD2 identical over 10 bases. The read ends 3 residues shy of where the CDR3 ends; the end is completed using the germline J gene. The germline V gene encodes CDR1 GTSNPN and CDR2 SVGIG (reference sequence). The CDR3 has 16 residues. J gave up 7 bases and V 2 bases, and 11 bases lay outside the gene matches.

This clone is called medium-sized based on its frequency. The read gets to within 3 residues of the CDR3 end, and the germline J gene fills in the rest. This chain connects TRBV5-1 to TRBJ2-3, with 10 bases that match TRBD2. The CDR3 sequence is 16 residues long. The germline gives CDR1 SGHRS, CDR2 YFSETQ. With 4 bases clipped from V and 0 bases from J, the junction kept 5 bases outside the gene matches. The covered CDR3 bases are TGCGCCAGCAGCAACGGACTAGCGGTGAGCACAGATACG. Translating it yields CASSNGLAVSTDT. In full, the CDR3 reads CASSNGLAVSTDTQYF.

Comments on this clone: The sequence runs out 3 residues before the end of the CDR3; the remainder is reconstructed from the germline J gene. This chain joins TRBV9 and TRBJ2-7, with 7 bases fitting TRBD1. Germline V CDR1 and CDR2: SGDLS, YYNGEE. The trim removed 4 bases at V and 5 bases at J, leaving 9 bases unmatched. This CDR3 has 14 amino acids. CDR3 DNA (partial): TGTGCCAGCAGCCTTGGGACAGCGTTCAACGAG. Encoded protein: CASSLGTAFNE. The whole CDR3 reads CASSLGTAFNEQYF.

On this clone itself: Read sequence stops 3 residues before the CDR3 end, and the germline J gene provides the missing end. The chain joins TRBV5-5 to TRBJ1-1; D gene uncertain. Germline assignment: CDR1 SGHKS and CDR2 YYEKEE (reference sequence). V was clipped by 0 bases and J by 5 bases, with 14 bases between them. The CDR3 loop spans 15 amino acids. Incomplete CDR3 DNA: TGTGCCAGCAGCTTGGCGATAGGGTATGGGACTGAA. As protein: CASSLAIGYGTE. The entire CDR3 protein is CASSLAIGYGTEAFF.

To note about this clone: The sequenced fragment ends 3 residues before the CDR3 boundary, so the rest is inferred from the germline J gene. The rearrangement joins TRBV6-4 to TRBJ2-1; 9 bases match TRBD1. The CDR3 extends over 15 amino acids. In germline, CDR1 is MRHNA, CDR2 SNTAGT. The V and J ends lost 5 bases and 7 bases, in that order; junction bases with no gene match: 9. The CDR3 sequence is CASSSQGAQGNEQFF. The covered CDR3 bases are TGTGCCAGCAGTTCACAGGGGGCACAGGGGAATGAG.

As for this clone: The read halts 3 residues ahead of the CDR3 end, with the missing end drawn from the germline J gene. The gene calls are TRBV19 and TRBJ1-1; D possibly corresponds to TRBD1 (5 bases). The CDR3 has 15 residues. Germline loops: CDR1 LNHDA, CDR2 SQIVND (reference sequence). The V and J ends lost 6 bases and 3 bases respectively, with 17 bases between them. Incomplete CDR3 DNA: TGTGCCAGTAGGAAGGGACTTCAGCTGGACACTGAA. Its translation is CASRKGLQLDTE. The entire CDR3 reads CASRKGLQLDTEAFF.

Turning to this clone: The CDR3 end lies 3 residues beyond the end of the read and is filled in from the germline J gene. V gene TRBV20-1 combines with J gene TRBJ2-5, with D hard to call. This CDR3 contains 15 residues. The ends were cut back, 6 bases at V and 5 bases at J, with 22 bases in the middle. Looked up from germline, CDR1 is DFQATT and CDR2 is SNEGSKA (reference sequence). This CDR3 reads CSARRIGGWLETQYF. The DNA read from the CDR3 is TGCAGTGCCAGACGTATAGGCGGCTGGTTGGAGACC.

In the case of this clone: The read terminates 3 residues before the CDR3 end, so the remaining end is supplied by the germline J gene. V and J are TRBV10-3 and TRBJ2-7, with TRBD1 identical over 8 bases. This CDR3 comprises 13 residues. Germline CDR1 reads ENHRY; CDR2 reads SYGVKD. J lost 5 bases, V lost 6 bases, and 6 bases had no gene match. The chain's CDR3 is CAISGQGFHEQYF. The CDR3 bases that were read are TGTGCCATCAGCGGACAGGGTTTCCACGAG.

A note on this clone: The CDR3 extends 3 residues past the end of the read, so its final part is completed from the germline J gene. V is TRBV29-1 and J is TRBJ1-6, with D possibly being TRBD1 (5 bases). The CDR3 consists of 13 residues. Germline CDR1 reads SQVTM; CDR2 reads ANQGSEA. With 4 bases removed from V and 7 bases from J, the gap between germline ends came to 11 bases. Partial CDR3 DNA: TGCAGCGTTGCTCGGGGGTTGAATTCACCC. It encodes CSVARGLNSP. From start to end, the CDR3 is CSVARGLNSPLHF.